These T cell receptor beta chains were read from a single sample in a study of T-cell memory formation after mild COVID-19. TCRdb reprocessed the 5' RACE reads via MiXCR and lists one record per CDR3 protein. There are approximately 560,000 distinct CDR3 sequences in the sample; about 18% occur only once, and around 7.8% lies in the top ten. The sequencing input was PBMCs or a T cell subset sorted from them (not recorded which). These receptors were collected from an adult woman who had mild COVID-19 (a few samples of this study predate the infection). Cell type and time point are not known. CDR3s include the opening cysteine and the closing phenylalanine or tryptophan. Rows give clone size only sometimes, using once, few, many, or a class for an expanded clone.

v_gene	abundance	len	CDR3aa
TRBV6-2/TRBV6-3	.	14	CASRTSGANYEQYF
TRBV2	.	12	CASTLDLHEQYF
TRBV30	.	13	CAWERGAGNTIYF
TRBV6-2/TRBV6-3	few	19	CASSHSPLGQGLINQPQHF
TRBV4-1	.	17	CASSQDRGVNSGGGYTF
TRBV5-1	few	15	CASSLTGGPPDGYTF
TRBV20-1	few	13	CSARTGGFYEQYF
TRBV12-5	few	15	CASGLLGAKDTEAFF
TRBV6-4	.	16	CASSDSEGADTGELFF
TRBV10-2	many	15	CASSESRSGNQPQHF
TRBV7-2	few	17	CASSLVGGGEYTDTQYF
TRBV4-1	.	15	CASSIPGTVNYGYTF
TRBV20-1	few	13	CSATAGRPYEQYF
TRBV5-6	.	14	CASSYAATYNEQFF
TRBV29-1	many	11	CSVERYNEQFF
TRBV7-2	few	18	CASSFGLQAGGNTGELFF
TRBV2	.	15	CASSEKGLALYEQYF
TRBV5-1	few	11	CASSLDTAEFF
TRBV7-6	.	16	CASSSKRGGSTDTQYF
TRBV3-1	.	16	CASSQARSEGYGEQYF
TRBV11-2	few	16	CASSAWVALAYNEQFF
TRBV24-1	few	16	CATSDLDQLDYNEQFF
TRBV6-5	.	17	CASSYSISGESSYEQYF
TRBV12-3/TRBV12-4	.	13	CASLQGPYNEQFF
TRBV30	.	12	CAWSGGNQPQHF
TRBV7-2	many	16	CASSPIRGGSNQPQHF
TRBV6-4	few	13	CASSETSVTEAFF
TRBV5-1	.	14	CASSLAYGNSPLHF
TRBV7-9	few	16	CASSLEASGSGETQYF
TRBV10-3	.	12	CAISGGDYGYTF
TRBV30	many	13	CAWSGLGAYEQYF
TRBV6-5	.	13	CASSSGINYGYTF
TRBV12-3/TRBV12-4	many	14	CASSELADASEQYF
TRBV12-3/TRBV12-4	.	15	CASSEDGRVTDTQYF
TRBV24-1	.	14	CATSLKGPGQPQHF
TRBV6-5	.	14	CASSYRVSSYEQYF
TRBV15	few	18	CATSRTFDGLALYNEQFF
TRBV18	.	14	CASSPAGTGGEQYF
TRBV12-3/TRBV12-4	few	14	CASSPAGLADEQFF
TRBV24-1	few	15	CATSDFNGISDTQYF
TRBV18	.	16	CASSPTGPNSNQPQHF
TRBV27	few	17	CASSLERGAQLNTEAFF
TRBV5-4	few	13	CASSRTENSPLHF
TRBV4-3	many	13	CASSQGFSQPQHF
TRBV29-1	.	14	CSVATSSSTDTQYF
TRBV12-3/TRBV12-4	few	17	CASSHRPQVRHEDTQYF
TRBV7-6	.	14	CASSLAPRTDEQFF
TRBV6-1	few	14	CASSETGLTGELFF
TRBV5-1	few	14	CASSSRTVQETQYF
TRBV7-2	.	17	CASSLPSGMSSYNEQFF
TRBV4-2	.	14	CASSQVGGTETQYF
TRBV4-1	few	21	CASSQVGIAGGRPQNTGELFF
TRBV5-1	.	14	CASRPGTAGNTIYF